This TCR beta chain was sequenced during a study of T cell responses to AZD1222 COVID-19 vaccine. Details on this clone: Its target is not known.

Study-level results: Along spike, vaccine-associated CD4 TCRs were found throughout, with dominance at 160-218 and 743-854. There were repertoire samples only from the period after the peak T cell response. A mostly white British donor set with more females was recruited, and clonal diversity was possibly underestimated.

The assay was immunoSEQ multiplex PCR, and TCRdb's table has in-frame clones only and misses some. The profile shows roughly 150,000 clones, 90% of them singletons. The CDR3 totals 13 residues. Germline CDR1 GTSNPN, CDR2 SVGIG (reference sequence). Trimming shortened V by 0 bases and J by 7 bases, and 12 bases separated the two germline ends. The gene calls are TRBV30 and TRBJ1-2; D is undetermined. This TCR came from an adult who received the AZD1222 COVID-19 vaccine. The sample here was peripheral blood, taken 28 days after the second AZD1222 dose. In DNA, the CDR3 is TGTGCCTGGAGTGTACCGTCAGGCCGTGGCTACACCTTC. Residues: CAWSVPSGRGYTF.